The clone carrying this TCR beta chain has more than one count but fewer than ten. The antigen remains unidentified. Investigators reverse transcribed all isolated RNA, so they sequenced expressed TCRB transcripts. Sequenced by immunoSEQ multiplex PCR; TCRdb stores in-frame clones only, minus some. The table records around 310,000 clones, about 14% of them present only once. This entry is derived from a study of beta chain features in type 1 diabetes. Study results and limitations: A moderate, significant TCRB CDR3 shortening appeared in type 1 diabetes across four CD4+ subsets.

This clonotype was sampled from a woman younger than 35 with type 1 diabetes. The sample was naive CD4+ T cells from blood.

CDR3 amino acids: CASSLVRTSNEQFF. CDR3 DNA: TGTGCCAGCAGCTTGGTTCGGACAAGCAATGAGCAGTTCTTC. V gene TRBV5-4 combines with J gene TRBJ2-1, with D possibly TRBD1 on 5 matching bases. CDR1 is SGHNT, CDR2 YYREEE, per germline (reference sequence). This CDR3 comprises 14 residues. Trimming took off 0 bases at V and 6 bases at J, with 10 bases between the two ends.